The clone carrying this T cell receptor beta chain was observed a handful of times. Its target is unknown. Trimming removed 5 bases from V and 6 bases from J, with 14 bases in between. This CDR3 is built from 14 residues. This specimen belongs to a study of Graves' ophthalmopathy and Graves' hyperthyroidism. On the study more broadly: Sampling took place at initial diagnosis, with peripheral blood obtained before any treatment. Notes on the study in general: Among thyroid clonotypes expanded above 0.001 frequency, most also appeared in blood.

TCR beta CDR3 amplification used RNA transcripts. The authors performed first-round RT-PCR with HTBI primers and then a second-round multiplex PCR. TCRdb recomputed calls from the multiplex PCR reads with MiXCR, one row per CDR3 protein. The table records about 370,000 distinct CDR3 sequences, approximately 18% of them present only once. Stable hyperthyroidism meant no progression to ophthalmopathy within 18 months of follow-up. A diagnosis was made from clinical symptoms together with serum thyroxine, TRAb, thyroid ultrasound and orbital computed tomography. The receptor was isolated from an adult woman with stable Graves' hyperthyroidism. This chain links TRBV12-3 or TRBV12-4 with TRBJ2-4; tentatively, D is TRBD1 (6 bases). The sequencing input was peripheral blood. CDR3 coding DNA: TGTGCCAGCAGTCCGACAGGATGGGGAAACATTCAGTACTTC. It encodes CASSPTGWGNIQYF.